These 31 T cell receptor beta chains share one sample of origin, sequenced in a study of metastatic and nonmetastatic thyroid tumors. Using MiXCR, TCRdb re-called clones from the PCR reads. The table includes 20,000 or so clones, 9% to 15% detected once. Patients underwent thyroid surgery, and none had received any treatment before it. Sequenced sample: blood. These receptors were taken from a male donor with papillary thyroid cancer or a benign thyroid nodule (not recorded which). Some clones in this sample may be carry-over from other donors' samples.

This clone was counted between two and nine times. The chain employs TRBV6-2 or TRBV6-3 and TRBJ1-2; 12 bases agree with TRBD1. Trimming cost V 4 bases and J 4 bases; bases outside gene matches: 7. Germline CDR1 is MNHEY and CDR2 is SVGEGT. There are 16 residues in the CDR3. CDR3 sequence (DNA): TGTGCCAGCAGTTCTGGGACAGGGGGCCTCTCCTATGGCTACACCTTC. This translates into CASSSGTGGLSYGYTF.

This clone was seen repeatedly, ten times or more. V and J are TRBV18 and TRBJ1-1; D is possibly TRBD1 (6 bases). V was trimmed by 3 bases and J by 2 bases, leaving 7 bases between them. Per the germline V gene, CDR1 is KGHSH and CDR2 is LQKENI. CDR3 length: 13 amino acids. CDR3 sequence reads: CASSPGHNTEAFF. As DNA, the CDR3 is TGTGCCAGCTCACCGGGACACAACACTGAAGCTTTCTTT.

This rearrangement joins TRBV19 to TRBJ2-1; 10 nucleotides align to TRBD1. The V gene's germline CDR1 is LNHDA and CDR2 SQIVND (reference sequence). The CDR3 runs 13 residues. V gave up 5 bases and J gave up 8 bases; unmatched junction bases: 3. This chain's CDR3 is CASSGTGEDEQFF. CDR3 in DNA: TGTGCCAGTAGTGGGACAGGGGAGGATGAGCAGTTCTTC.

This clone was counted at least ten times. V and J are TRBV11-2 and TRBJ2-3, with D perhaps matching TRBD1 (5 bases). In germline, CDR1 is SGHAT, CDR2 FQNNGV. V shed 0 bases and J shed 8 bases, with 9 bases lying between them. The CDR3 is 13 residues long. CDR3 residues: CASSLDGRVTQYF. CDR3 DNA sequence: TGTGCCAGCAGCTTAGATGGCAGGGTTACGCAGTATTTT.

This clone was seen many times. V gene TRBV10-2 combines with J gene TRBJ2-7, with D possibly TRBD1 on 6 matching bases. V was pared by 7 bases and J by 5 bases, with 15 bases between. In germline, CDR1 is WSHSY, CDR2 SAAADI. The CDR3 runs 13 residues. The CDR3: CASTPRGSHEQYF. CDR3 nucleotide sequence: TGCGCCAGCACTCCGAGGGGGAGTCACGAGCAGTACTTC.

This clone was counted at least ten times. The chain links TRBV5-6 to TRBJ2-1, with 12 bases identical to TRBD2. Germline-derived CDR1 and CDR2 are SGHDT and YYEEEE. The CDR3 covers 16 residues. The V and J ends lost 0 bases and 9 bases, in that order; junction bases with no gene match: 7. DNA of the CDR3: TGTGCCAGCAGCTTGGAGCTAGCGGGAGGGCCAGGTGAGCAGTTCTTC. Amino acid sequence: CASSLELAGGPGEQFF.

The CDR3 is CASSGGDREDGYTF. In DNA, the CDR3 is TGTGCCAGCAGTGGCGGGGACAGGGAGGATGGCTACACCTTC. The chain carries TRBV28 and TRBJ1-2; 9 nucleotides match TRBD1. In germline, CDR1 is MDHEN, CDR2 SYDVKM. V lost 5 bases, J lost 6 bases, and 7 bases stayed unmatched. The CDR3 runs to 14 residues.

The rearrangement joins TRBV28 to TRBJ2-7; D is unclear. V lost 5 bases to trimming and J lost 4 bases, with 15 bases between them. This CDR3 region has 14 residues. Germline-derived CDR1 and CDR2 are MDHEN and SYDVKM. The CDR3 DNA reads as TGTGCCAGCAGTCCCCGACATGGTATGTACGAGCAGTACTTC. It is translated as CASSPRHGMYEQYF.

The chain links TRBV9 to TRBJ2-3; TRBD2 matches at 10 bases. This CDR3 contains 18 residues. Trimming at V came to 0 bases and at J to 3 bases, leaving 10 bases not matched to a gene. Germline loops: CDR1 SGDLS, CDR2 YYNGEE. The CDR3 spells CASSVGPAGGIGTDTQYF. As DNA, the CDR3 is TGTGCCAGCAGCGTAGGCCCAGCGGGAGGGATTGGGACAGATACGCAGTATTTT.

This clone was counted at least ten times. CDR3 sequence reads: CASTSLMAFSGNTIYF. The CDR3 DNA reads TGTGCCAGCACCTCCTTAATGGCTTTTTCTGGAAACACCATATATTTT. This chain joins TRBV11-2 and TRBJ1-3, with D uncertain. Germline V gene data show CDR1 as SGHAT and CDR2 as FQNNGV. V lost 7 bases, J lost 1 base, and 17 bases lay in between. The CDR3 length is 16 residues.

By share, this clone counts as medium-sized. V usage is TRBV12-3 or TRBV12-4 and J usage is TRBJ2-2; D gene uncertain. This CDR3 has 14 amino acids. V gave up 5 bases and J gave up 0 bases, with 7 bases separating them. Here the CDR3 reads CASSPLPNTGELFF. For the CDR3, the DNA is TGTGCCAGCAGTCCTCTTCCGAACACCGGGGAGCTGTTTTTT.

This clone was recorded a few times. Its ends do not fully match the called genes, so a read error is possible. This sequence joins TRBV6-5 and TRBJ2-2; the D is unclear. Looked up from germline, CDR1 is MNHEY and CDR2 is SVGAGI. This CDR3 has 14 residues. The CDR3 region has the DNA TGTGCAAGCAGTTACTTACCTAGCACCGGGGAGCTGTTTTTT. Protein sequence: CASSYLPSTGELFF.

The chain combines TRBV5-1 with TRBJ2-3; possibly TRBD1 for D (6 bases). Germline loops: CDR1 SGHRS, CDR2 YFSETQ. The germline V and J ends were trimmed by 2 bases and 6 bases, with 13 bases remaining between them. The CDR3 runs 14 residues. CDR3 sequence: CASSLGGSGDTQYF. The CDR3 nucleotides are TGCGCCAGCAGCTTAGGGGGTTCTGGCGATACGCAGTATTTT.

This clone was picked up a small number of times. The germline gene is not matched at one end of the junction; a read error may be the cause. The V and J genes are TRBV27 and TRBJ2-2; 9 bases align to TRBD2. Germline assignment: CDR1 MNHEY and CDR2 SMNVEV (reference sequence). The CDR3 has 14 amino acids. CDR3 sequence (DNA): TGTGCCATCAGTTTCGTAGCGGGAGCCGGGGAGCTGTTTTTT. Translating it yields CAISFVAGAGELFF.

This clone was detected many times. This could be a read error, since a much larger clone is one nucleotide away. The chain combines TRBV12-3 or TRBV12-4 with TRBJ1-1; D not certain. The CDR3 is 11 amino acids. V was pared by 8 bases and J by 3 bases, with 7 bases between. The CDR3 protein is CASRWDTEAFF. DNA of the CDR3: TGTGCCAGCCGTTGGGACACTGAAGCTTTCTTT.

This clone rates as medium-sized. The rearrangement uses TRBV6-2 or TRBV6-3 and TRBJ2-7, with 10 bases aligning to TRBD1. This CDR3 has 12 amino acids. The germline gives CDR1 MNHEY, CDR2 SVGEGT. J was trimmed by 6 bases and V by 9 bases; bases with no gene match: 5. This CDR3 is CASGQGVLEQYF. In DNA, the CDR3 is TGTGCCAGTGGACAGGGGGTCCTCGAGCAGTACTTC.

Ten or more counts support this clone. The rearrangement links TRBV20-1 to TRBJ1-3, with D perhaps matching TRBD1 (5 bases). The germline CDR1 and CDR2 sequences are DFQATT and SNEGSKA (reference sequence). This CDR3 is 11 amino acids long. V dropped 5 bases and J dropped 8 bases, with 10 bases sitting between them. CDR3 sequence: CSARTLDTIYF. The CDR3 nucleotides read TGCAGTGCTCGGACACTCGACACCATATATTTT.

This sequence joins TRBV12-3 or TRBV12-4 and TRBJ2-1; unclear D gene. V was clipped by 6 bases and J by 5 bases, with 14 bases between them. This CDR3 region has 14 residues. The CDR3 DNA reads TGTGCCAGCAGCCCCCAGCGAACCAACAATGAGCAGTTCTTC. Translated, it gives CASSPQRTNNEQFF.

This clone was recorded many times. The rearrangement uses TRBV24-1 and TRBJ2-4; 8 bases map to TRBD2. Germline trimming cut 4 bases from V and 2 bases from J; bases unmatched to any gene: 6. CDR1 is KGHDR and CDR2 is SFDVKD in the germline V gene. The CDR3 extends over 16 amino acids. Written as DNA, the CDR3 is TGTGCCACCAGTGACGTTAGCGGGAAAACCAAAAACATTCAGTACTTC. Translated: CATSDVSGKTKNIQYF.

This clone was counted many times. The chain has TRBV20-1 and TRBJ2-1; TRBD2 matches at 11 bases. Losses at the gene ends were 0 bases for V and 7 bases for J; bases not matched to a gene: 5. The germline V gene has CDR1 DFQATT and CDR2 SNEGSKA (reference sequence). This CDR3 spans 15 amino acids. The CDR3 DNA reads as TGCAGTGCTAGAGATCAGGCTAGCGGGAGGAATGAGCAGTTCTTC. Protein product: CSARDQASGRNEQFF.

Judged by abundance, this clone is medium-sized. This sequence joins TRBV27 and TRBJ2-7; the D gene could be TRBD1 or TRBD2 (5 bases each). The CDR3 covers 15 residues. Between the trimmed V and J ends, which lost 5 bases and 2 bases, there was a span of 16 bases. CDR1 and CDR2 from the germline V gene are MNHEY and SMNVEV (reference sequence). As DNA, the CDR3 is TGTGCCAGCAGTGGGAAACGGGACGGTCCCTACGAGCAGTACTTC. Its protein is CASSGKRDGPYEQYF.

The chain combines TRBV20-1 with TRBJ1-2; 8 positions match TRBD1. Germline values: CDR1 DFQATT, CDR2 SNEGSKA (reference sequence). The CDR3 has 16 residues. V dropped 1 base and J dropped 2; count of bases not matched to a gene: 9. CDR3 nucleotides: TGCAGTGCTAGAGCCCGCCTCAGGGGGCGGAACTATGGCTACACCTTC. Translating gives CSARARLRGRNYGYTF.

This clone counts as medium-sized. The chain combines TRBV6-4 with TRBJ1-2; D might be TRBD1 (5 bases). The CDR3 extends over 15 amino acids. Trimming removed 2 bases at V and 4 bases at J, with 14 bases between. Germline CDR1 reads MRHNA; CDR2 reads SNTAGT. CDR3 nucleotides: TGTGCCAGCAGTGACGCGAACCCCGGGGGCTATGGCTACACCTTC. As protein: CASSDANPGGYGYTF.

The rearrangement uses TRBV6-1 and TRBJ1-6; TRBD1 aligns across 8 bases. This CDR3 spans 15 amino acids. Germline lookup yields CDR1 MNHNS and CDR2 SASEGT. V dropped 4 bases and J dropped 5; count of bases not matched to a gene: 4. The CDR3 sequence is CASSAADRDNSPLHF. CDR3 in DNA: TGTGCCAGCAGTGCCGCGGACAGGGATAATTCACCCCTCCACTTT.

CDR3: CASSFSGQGRIDTQYF. The CDR3 coding sequence is TGTGCCAGCAGCTTTTCTGGGCAGGGGAGGATAGATACGCAGTATTTT. The chain recombines TRBV5-4 with TRBJ2-3; the D call may be TRBD1 or TRBD2 (6 bases each). Germline values: CDR1 SGHNT, CDR2 YYREEE (reference sequence). The CDR3 sequence is 16 residues long. The V end was cut by 2 bases, the J end by 5 bases, with 18 bases between.

This clone is judged medium-sized. The chain combines TRBV6-1 with TRBJ1-1; 10 bases are a match to TRBD1. With 5 bases clipped from V and 0 bases from J, the junction kept 6 bases outside the gene matches. Germline V gives CDR1 MNHNS, CDR2 SASEGT. CDR3 size: 16 residues. The CDR3 here is CASSRTGGTVNTEAFF. As DNA, the CDR3 is TGTGCCAGCAGTAGGACAGGGGGGACCGTGAACACTGAAGCTTTCTTT.

The table lists this clone with many counts. V and J are TRBV9 and TRBJ1-4; TRBD1 matches at 9 bases. Germline V lookup: CDR1 SGDLS, CDR2 YYNGEE. V was clipped by 2 bases and J by 4 bases; unmatched bases: 6. The CDR3 covers 16 residues. CDR3 DNA sequence: TGTGCCAGCAGCGTTGGGACAGGGCTGATTAATGAAAAACTGTTTTTT. Translating it yields CASSVGTGLINEKLFF. The full variable domain, rest sourced from reference TRBV9 and TRBJ1-4, is DSGVTQTPKHLITATGQRVTLRCSPRSGDLSVYWYQQSLDQGLQFLIQYYNGEERAKGNILERFSAQQFPDLHSELNLSSLELGDSALYFCASSVGTGLINEKLFFGSGTQLSVL.

This clone was seen a few times. J is TRBJ2-7 and V is TRBV24-1, with D possibly TRBD1 on 5 matching bases. V lost 4 bases, J lost 5 bases, and 14 bases lay in between. The CDR3 spans 14 residues. CDR1 and CDR2 from the germline V gene are KGHDR and SFDVKD. The DNA for the CDR3 is TGTGCCACCAGTGACGCACTCCAGGGCAACGAGCAGTACTTC. Translation gives CATSDALQGNEQYF.

CDR3 region: CSASQTGTGDEQYF. The DNA for the CDR3 is TGCAGTGCTAGCCAAACCGGGACAGGGGACGAGCAGTACTTC. The genes are TRBV20-1 and TRBJ2-7, with 10 positions matching TRBD1. The germline V gene encodes CDR1 DFQATT and CDR2 SNEGSKA (reference sequence). The CDR3 covers 14 residues. Trimming removed 3 bases from V and 5 bases from J; junction bases left unmatched: 7.

This clone was counted many times. The rearrangement joins TRBV20-1 to TRBJ2-1, with no clear D. Trimming stripped 2 bases from V and 0 bases from J, with 8 bases between. Germline CDR1 reads DFQATT; CDR2 reads SNEGSKA (reference sequence). This CDR3 has 14 amino acids. The DNA for the CDR3 is TGCAGTGCTAGACTTACAAACTCCTACAATGAGCAGTTCTTC. Translation: CSARLTNSYNEQFF.

V gene TRBV6-1 combines with J gene TRBJ2-5; D possibly corresponds to TRBD2 (6 bases). Germline V lookup: CDR1 MNHNS, CDR2 SASEGT. V was cut by 1 base and J by 10 bases, with 16 bases left in between. CDR3 length equals 14 residues. CDR3 coding DNA: TGTGCCAGCAGTGAAGGTCGGGAGTGGGGGGACCAGTACTTC. Its translation is CASSEGREWGDQYF.